What follows are 10 T cell receptor beta chains derived from one specimen sequenced in a study of regulatory T cells in long-lasting Graves disease. The time point here: persistent/refractory GD, antithyroid drugs over 5 years with positive TRAb. PBMC-derived RNA was used for the TCR library. Arm-PCR of CDR3 regions and iRepertoire HTBI primers were the basis on which TCR beta libraries were built. TCRdb reanalysed the multiplex PCR reads using MiXCR and keeps one entry per CDR3 protein. This sample has about 470,000 distinct CDR3 sequences, with roughly 21% found just once. The source was peripheral blood mononuclear cells (PBMCs), collected when the disease was refractory, from a patient treated with antithyroid drugs. The receptors shown here come from a female donor with Graves disease.

As for this clonotype: Sequence at one end of the junction differs from germline and may be a read error. This chain links TRBV28 with TRBJ1-1, with D perhaps matching TRBD1 (5 bases). Germline loops: CDR1 MDHEN, CDR2 SYDVKM. CDR3 length equals 14 residues. The DNA for the CDR3 is TGTACCAGCAGTTTCCCGGGGGAATATACTGAAGCTTTCTTT. As protein: CTSSFPGEYTEAFF.

The gene calls are TRBV7-9 and TRBJ1-2; TRBD1 aligns across 7 bases. The V segment lost 4 bases and the J segment 1 base; nucleotides outside the gene matches: 3. Germline V lookup: CDR1 SEHNR, CDR2 FQNEAQ (reference sequence). The CDR3 sequence is 14 residues long. The CDR3 spells CASSSRDSNYGYTF. CDR3 DNA sequence: TGTGCCAGCAGCTCCCGGGACAGTAACTATGGCTACACCTTC.

In this sample, this clonotype turned up many times. The chain employs TRBV28 and TRBJ1-5; tentative D call: TRBD1 (6 bases). Germline values: CDR1 MDHEN, CDR2 SYDVKM. This CDR3 region has 12 residues. The V end lost 5 bases, the J end lost 5 bases, and 7 bases lay between the germline ends. The CDR3 here is CASSPGDQPQHF. The CDR3, as DNA: TGTGCCAGCAGTCCAGGGGATCAGCCCCAGCATTTT.

V is TRBV3-1 and J is TRBJ2-2, with a tentative D call TRBD2 (6 bases). V lost 1 base and J 6 bases, leaving 12 bases between the germline ends. CDR3 length equals 15 residues. Per the germline V gene, CDR1 is LGHDT and CDR2 is YNNKEL (reference sequence). The CDR3 sequence is CASSQGGSGAGELFF. The DNA for the CDR3 is TGTGCCAGCAGCCAAGGCGGCTCGGGGGCCGGGGAGCTGTTTTTT.

For this clonotype: A much larger clone differs by one base, so this may be a read error. J is TRBJ1-4 and V is TRBV5-1, with D perhaps matching TRBD1 (5 bases). With 4 bases removed from V and 1 base from J, the gap between germline ends came to 11 bases. Germline CDR1 is SGHRS and CDR2 is YFSETQ. The CDR3 covers 15 residues. The CDR3 sequence is CASSGGLETNEKLFF. CDR3 DNA: TGCGCCAGCAGCGGGGGACTAGAAACTAATGAAAAACTGTTTTTT.

A remark on this clonotype: One base away lies a much larger clone, so this may be a sequencing read error. The chain is built from TRBV6-1 and TRBJ2-7, with D unclear. CDR3 length equals 14 residues. Per germline, CDR1 MNHNS and CDR2 SASEGT. The CDR3 coding sequence is TGTACCAGCAGTGAAGTCCTCTCGAACTACGAGCAGTACTTC. Encoded protein: CTSSEVLSNYEQYF.

Points on this clonotype: One end of the junction does not line up with germline, which may come from a read error. The rearrangement links TRBV24-1 to TRBJ2-1; tentative D call: TRBD1 (6 bases). The germline CDR1 and CDR2 sequences are KGHDR and SFDVKD. The CDR3 totals 15 residues. DNA for the CDR3: TGTACCACCAGTGAGGGGACATCCAGCTACAATGAGCAGTTCTTC. As protein: CTTSEGTSSYNEQFF.

This clonotype came up many times. The gene calls are TRBV7-2 and TRBJ2-7; 10 bases align to TRBD2. Germline V gives CDR1 SGHTA, CDR2 FQGNSA. This CDR3 has 15 residues. Germline trimming cut 1 base from V and 0 bases from J; bases unmatched to any gene: 0. CDR3 nucleotides: TGTGCCAGCAGCTTAGGGACTAGCGGCTCCTACGAGCAGTACTTC. Translated, it gives CASSLGTSGSYEQYF. The variable domain in full, completed from reference TRBV7-2 and TRBJ2-7, reads GAGVSQSPSNKVTEKGKDVELRCDPISGHTALYWYRQSLGQGLEFLIYFQGNSAPDKSGLPSDRFSAERTGGSVSTLTIQRTQQEDSAVYLCASSLGTSGSYEQYFGPGTRLTVT.

The V gene is TRBV20-1, the J gene TRBJ2-5; D perhaps matches TRBD2 (6 bases). In germline, CDR1 is DFQATT, CDR2 SNEGSKA (reference sequence). Trimming removed 6 bases at V and 2 bases at J, with 16 bases between. The CDR3 has 14 residues. CDR3 coding DNA: TGCAGTGCGGTTAGGACTACTCAACAAGAGACCCAGTACTTC. Translating it yields CSAVRTTQQETQYF.

Ten or more counts support this clonotype. The chain has TRBV12-3 or TRBV12-4 and TRBJ2-2; D is unresolved. This CDR3 region has 12 residues. V was clipped by 3 bases and J by 6 bases, with 5 bases between them. For the CDR3, the DNA is TGTGCCAGCAGTTTCAGCGCCGGGGAGCTGTTTTTT. Translation gives CASSFSAGELFF.